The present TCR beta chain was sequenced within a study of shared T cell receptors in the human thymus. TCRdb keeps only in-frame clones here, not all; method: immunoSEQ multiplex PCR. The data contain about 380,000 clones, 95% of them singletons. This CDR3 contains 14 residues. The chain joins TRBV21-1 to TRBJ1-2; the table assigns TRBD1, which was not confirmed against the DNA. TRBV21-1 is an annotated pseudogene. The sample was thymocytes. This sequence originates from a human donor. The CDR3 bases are TGTGCCAGCCTAACAGGTACCGTCGGCTATGGCTACACCTTC. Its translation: CASLTGTVGYGYTF.